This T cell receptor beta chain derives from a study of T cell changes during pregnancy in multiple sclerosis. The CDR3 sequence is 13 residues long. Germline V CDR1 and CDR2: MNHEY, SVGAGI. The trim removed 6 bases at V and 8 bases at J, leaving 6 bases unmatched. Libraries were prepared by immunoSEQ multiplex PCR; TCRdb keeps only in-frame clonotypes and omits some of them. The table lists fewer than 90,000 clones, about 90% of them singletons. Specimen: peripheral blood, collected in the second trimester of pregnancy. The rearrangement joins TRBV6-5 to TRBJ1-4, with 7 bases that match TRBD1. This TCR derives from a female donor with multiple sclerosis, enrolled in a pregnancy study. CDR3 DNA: TGTGCCAGCAGGAGGACAGGCCGGGAAAAACTGTTTTTT. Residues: CASRRTGREKLFF.